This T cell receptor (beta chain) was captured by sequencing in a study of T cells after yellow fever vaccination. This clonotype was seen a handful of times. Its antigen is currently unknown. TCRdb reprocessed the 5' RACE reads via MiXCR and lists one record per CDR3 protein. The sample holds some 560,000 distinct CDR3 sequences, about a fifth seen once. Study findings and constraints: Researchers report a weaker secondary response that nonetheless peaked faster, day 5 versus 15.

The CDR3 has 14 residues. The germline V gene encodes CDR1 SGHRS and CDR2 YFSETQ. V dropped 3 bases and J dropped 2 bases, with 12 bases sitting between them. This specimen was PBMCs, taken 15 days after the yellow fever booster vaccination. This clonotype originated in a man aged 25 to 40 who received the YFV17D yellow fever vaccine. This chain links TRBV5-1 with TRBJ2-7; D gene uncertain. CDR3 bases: TGCGCCAGCAGCTACCTGACGGGCCCCTACGAGCAGTACTTC. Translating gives CASSYLTGPYEQYF.